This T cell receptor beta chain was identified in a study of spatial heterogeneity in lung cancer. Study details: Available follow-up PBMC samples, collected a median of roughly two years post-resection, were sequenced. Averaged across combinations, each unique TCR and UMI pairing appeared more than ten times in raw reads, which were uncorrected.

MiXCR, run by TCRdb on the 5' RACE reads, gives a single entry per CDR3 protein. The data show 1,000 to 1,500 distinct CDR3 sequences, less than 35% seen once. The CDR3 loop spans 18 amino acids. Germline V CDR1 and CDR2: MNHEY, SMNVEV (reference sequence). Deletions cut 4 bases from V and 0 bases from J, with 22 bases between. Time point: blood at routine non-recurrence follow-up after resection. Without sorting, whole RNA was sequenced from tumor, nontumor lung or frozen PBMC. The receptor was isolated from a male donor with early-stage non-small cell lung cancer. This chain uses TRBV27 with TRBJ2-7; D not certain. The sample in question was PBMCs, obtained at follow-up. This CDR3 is CASSSRSQGPVRSYEQYF. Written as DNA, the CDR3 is TGTGCCAGCAGTTCCCGATCACAAGGGCCCGTCCGCTCCTACGAGCAGTACTTC.